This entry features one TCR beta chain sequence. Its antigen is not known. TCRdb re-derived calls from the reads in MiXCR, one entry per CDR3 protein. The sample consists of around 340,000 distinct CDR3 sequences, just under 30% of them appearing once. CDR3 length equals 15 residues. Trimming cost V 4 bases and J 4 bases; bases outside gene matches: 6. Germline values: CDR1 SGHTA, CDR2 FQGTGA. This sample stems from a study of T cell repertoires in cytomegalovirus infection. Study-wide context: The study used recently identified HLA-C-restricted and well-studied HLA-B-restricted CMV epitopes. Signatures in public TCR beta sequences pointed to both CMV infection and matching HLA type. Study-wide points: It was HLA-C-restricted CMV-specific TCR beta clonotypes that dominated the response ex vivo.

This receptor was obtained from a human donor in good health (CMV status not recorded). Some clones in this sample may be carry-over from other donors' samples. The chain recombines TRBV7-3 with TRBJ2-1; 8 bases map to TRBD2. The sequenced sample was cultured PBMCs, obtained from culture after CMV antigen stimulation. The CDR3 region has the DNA TGTGCCAGCAGCTCCCGGACTAGCATGTACAATGAGCAGTTCTTC. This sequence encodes CASSSRTSMYNEQFF.